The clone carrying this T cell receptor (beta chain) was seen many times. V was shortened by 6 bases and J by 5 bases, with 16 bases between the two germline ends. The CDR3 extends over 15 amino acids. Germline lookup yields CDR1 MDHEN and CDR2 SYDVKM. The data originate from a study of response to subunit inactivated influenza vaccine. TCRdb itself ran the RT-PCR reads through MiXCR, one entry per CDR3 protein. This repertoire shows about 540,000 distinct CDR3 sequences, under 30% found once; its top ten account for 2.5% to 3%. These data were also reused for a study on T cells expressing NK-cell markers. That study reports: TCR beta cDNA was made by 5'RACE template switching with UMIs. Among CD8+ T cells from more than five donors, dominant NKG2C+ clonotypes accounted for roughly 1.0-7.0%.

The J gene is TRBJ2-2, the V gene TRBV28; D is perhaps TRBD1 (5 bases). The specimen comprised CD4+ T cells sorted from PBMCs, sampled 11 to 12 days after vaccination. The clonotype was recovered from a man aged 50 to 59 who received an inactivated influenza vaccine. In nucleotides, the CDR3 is TGTGCCAGCAGACGACGGACCCCAGGGACCGGGGAGCTGTTTTTT. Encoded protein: CASRRRTPGTGELFF.